This TCR beta chain was sequenced for a study of T cells in localized non-small cell lung cancer (dated by TCRdb to 2020 to 2022). Background for the entire study: T cell repertoires of 200 to 300 early-stage NSCLC patients were analyzed, with tumors being compared against uninvolved tumor-adjacent lungs. The cohort comprised 200 to 300 treatment-naïve NSCLC patients with resected, localized lung tumors. The mean age of the NSCLC patients was under 70 years, with 120 to 150 men and approximately 100 women. Overall study results and their limits: A median of roughly 60 of the top 100 tumor clones were detected in paired uninvolved adjacent lung, and under 30 of these tumor clones were also found among the top 100 clones of the paired uninvolved adjacent lung. Higher T cell density in blood was associated with longer overall survival, whereas higher clonality in adjacent lung was associated with shorter survival. The highest T cell clonality was observed in uninvolved tumor-adjacent lung, where clonality exceeded that of tumor, suggesting that antigenic responses were more focused in uninvolved tumor-adjacent lung. Because multi-region tumor sequencing was not done, intratumor heterogeneity could not be ruled out. Because the study design was exploratory, TCR variables were selected using unadjusted p-values without false-discovery rate correction.

At diagnosis, tumor, uninvolved tumor-adjacent lung and peripheral blood were collected and then preserved as a mix of FFPE and fresh-frozen material. Blood samples were analyzed as peripheral blood mononuclear cells for TCR repertoire profiling. The immunoSEQ Assay was used to sequence TCR beta CDR3 regions from DNA. Per the source publication's procedure: T cell density was computed as TCR beta template counts normalized to usable DNA estimated by amplifying housekeeping genes. Richness was estimated with the preseqR package, extrapolating to 400,000 templates for PBMC samples and 120,000 templates for tissue samples. Clonality was taken to be one minus Pielou's evenness. Tissue-enriched TCRs were identified through differential abundance testing performed on productive amino-acid clonotypes, with a minimum total count of 5 and an alpha of 0.1. Repertoire overlap between compartments was quantified with the Jaccard Index and Morisita Overlap Index. GLIPH grouped TCR beta CDR3s together with public tetramer-defined viral CDR3s, and a viral motif had to include at least three viral sequences and show V-gene enrichment. Imported from immuneACCESS, the table was reduced by TCRdb to in-frame sequences with V and J called. These copies leave out some clones; in studies compared against another copy, an unresolved V gene accounts for under half, and the cause of the remainder is not known. Clonal size and the V and J genes are those of that table, whereas D and trimming came from the DNA. The sample includes tens of thousands of clones, with roughly nine tenths observed a single time. Of the sample, 6.9% falls within the top ten clones.

Including cysteine and phenylalanine, the CDR3 has 14 amino acids. Only the CDR3 DNA stays, 42 bases, in frame from base 1. Based on the germline V gene, the CDR1 and CDR2 sequences are SGHNT and YENEEA. The junction carries 12 bases between V and J, which are trimmed by 4 bases and 2 bases respectively. In the case of this clone: It has no known antigen specificity. No base qualities exist here, and no much larger clone lies one base off it.

The material was peripheral blood, obtained before any cancer treatment. The sequence is built from TRBV11-3 and TRBJ2-7; the D segment might be TRBD1 or TRBD2, since each matches 5 bases. This clonotype was sampled from a woman aged 40-69 years with stage I lung adenocarcinoma. The CDR3 here reads CASSSRDQPYEQYF. The DNA is as follows: TGTGCCAGCAGCTCCCGGGACCAACCCTACGAGCAGTACTTC.